This TCR beta chain was documented in a study of control samples from healthy donors and cancer patients. The assay was immunoSEQ multiplex PCR, and TCRdb's table has in-frame clones only and misses some. The sample includes roughly 88,000 clones, approximately 91% of them seen just once. Sample: blood. This receptor was taken from a woman in her twenties or thirties in good health.

In DNA, the CDR3 is TGTGCCATCAGTGAGCCGGTTGGACTAGCGGGGAACAATGAGCAGTTCTTC. Its translation: CAISEPVGLAGNNEQFF. This sequence joins TRBV10-3 and TRBJ2-1, with TRBD2 identical over 12 bases. Germline CDR1 ENHRY, CDR2 SYGVKD. V shed 2 bases, J shed 5 bases, and the junction held 7 bases outside the gene matches. The CDR3 consists of 17 residues.